One sample yielded the 32 T cell receptor beta chains listed below, sequenced in a study of T cell clonotyping in hematopoietic cell transplantation. Time point meaning: recipient sample about 28 days before transplant, after cytoreduction. Data came from immunoSEQ multiplex PCR; TCRdb stores just in-frame clones and leaves some out. The profile shows 25,000 to 30,000 clones, about 92% of them singletons. The starting material was peripheral blood mononuclear cells, obtained before stem cell transplant. The receptors stem from a man aged 50-59 years with acute myeloid leukemia. Some clones in this sample may be carry-over from other donors' samples.

The V gene is TRBV10-2, the J gene TRBJ1-2, with D perhaps TRBD1 (6 bases). The CDR3 runs 13 residues. V shed 7 bases and J shed 7 bases, with 16 bases lying between them. The germline V gene encodes CDR1 WSHSY and CDR2 SAAADI. The CDR3, as DNA: TGCGCCAGCAATTGGGGGGCGATTGCTGGCTACACCTTC. This codes for CASNWGAIAGYTF.

The chain carries TRBV5-1 and TRBJ2-1, with 7 nucleotides matching TRBD1. Trimming removed 4 bases from V and 8 bases from J; junction bases left unmatched: 9. This CDR3 contains 14 residues. Germline CDR1 is SGHRS and CDR2 is YFSETQ. CDR3 DNA sequence: TGCGCCAGCAGCCTTTGGACAGGCCAGGATGAGCAGTTCTTC. Its translation: CASSLWTGQDEQFF.

The chain has TRBV20-1 and TRBJ2-5; D is undetermined. V lost 6 bases and J 4 bases, leaving 9 bases between the germline ends. Germline lookup yields CDR1 DFQATT and CDR2 SNEGSKA (reference sequence). The CDR3 sequence is 11 residues long. The CDR3 spells CSAPLGETQYF. CDR3 nucleotides: TGCAGTGCCCCTCTAGGAGAGACCCAGTACTTC.

The chain has TRBV6-1 and TRBJ2-7, with D uncertain. The CDR3 totals 12 residues. CDR1 MNHNS and CDR2 SASEGT come from the germline V gene. Trimming cost V 1 base and J 3 bases, with 4 bases left between them. The CDR3 protein is CASSEGSYEQYF. DNA of the CDR3: TGTGCCAGCAGTGAAGGAAGCTACGAGCAGTACTTC.

This chain joins TRBV19 and TRBJ2-3; 12 bases map to TRBD2. Germline CDR1 reads LNHDA; CDR2 reads SQIVND (reference sequence). Losses at the gene ends were 6 bases for V and 1 base for J; bases not matched to a gene: 5. CDR3 size: 16 residues. CDR3 bases: TGTGCCAGTAGCCGGACTAGCGGGACCCGCACAGATACGCAGTATTTT. It encodes CASSRTSGTRTDTQYF.

Comments on this clone: One end of the junction varies from germline; a read error may be responsible. The genes are TRBV18 and TRBJ1-5, with D perhaps TRBD1 (6 bases). The CDR3 contains 17 residues. CDR1 and CDR2 (germline): KGHSH, LQKENI. CDR3 protein: CASSPRGGAASNQPQHF. CDR3 in DNA: TGTGCCAGCTCTCCACGGGGGGGGGCCGCGAGCAATCAGCCCCAGCATTTT. The whole variable domain, remainder taken from reference TRBV18 and TRBJ1-5, is NAGVMQNPRHLVRRRGQEARLRCSPMKGHSHVYWYRQLPEEGLKFMVYLQKENIIDESGMPKERFSAEFPKEGPSILRIQQVVRGDSAAYFCASSPRGGAASNQPQHFGDGTRLSIL.

The chain recombines TRBV4-3 with TRBJ1-4; the D is unclear. CDR1 and CDR2 from the germline V gene are LGHNA and YSLEER. The V gene lost 1 base and the J gene lost 5 bases, with 8 bases spanning the gap. The CDR3 consists of 14 residues. The CDR3 DNA reads TGCGCCAGCAGCCAAGTGCTTCGAAATGAAAAACTGTTTTTT. It specifies CASSQVLRNEKLFF.

The chain has TRBV28 and TRBJ1-3; maybe TRBD1 (6 bases). The V end was cut by 1 base, the J end by 1 base, with 14 bases between. This CDR3 region has 17 residues. Germline V gene sequence: CDR1 MDHEN, CDR2 SYDVKM. In nucleotides, the CDR3 is TGTGCCAGCAGTTTATTTGCGGGGGGCAGGTCTGGAAACACCATATATTTT. Its protein product is CASSLFAGGRSGNTIYF.

The chain links TRBV4-3 to TRBJ2-5; D unresolved. Trimming stripped 1 base from V and 4 bases from J, with 13 bases between. The CDR3 length is 15 residues. Per the germline V gene, CDR1 is LGHNA and CDR2 is YSLEER. In DNA, the CDR3 is TGCGCCAGCAGCCAAGCCCTCCAGGTCGGAGAGACCCAGTACTTC. This translates into CASSQALQVGETQYF.

With regard to this clone: In the same sample, other DNA sequences code for this CDR3. The V gene is TRBV9, the J gene TRBJ2-5; tentatively, D is TRBD1 (6 bases). The V end lost 0 bases, the J end lost 0 bases, and 9 bases lay between the germline ends. Germline values: CDR1 SGDLS, CDR2 YYNGEE. The CDR3 runs to 15 residues. The chain's CDR3 is CASSVGTAYQETQYF. CDR3 DNA sequence: TGTGCCAGCAGCGTAGGGACAGCCTACCAAGAGACCCAGTACTTC.

This clone came up once. V and J are TRBV28 and TRBJ2-1; D is perhaps TRBD1 (6 bases). V was pared by 10 bases and J by 4 bases, with 17 bases between. The CDR3 sequence is 14 residues long. Germline V CDR1 and CDR2: MDHEN, SYDVKM. CDR3 DNA: TGTGCCACCCTACTGACAGGATCTTACAATGAGCAGTTCTTC. This translates into CATLLTGSYNEQFF.

The chain links TRBV29-1 to TRBJ2-5; D may be TRBD1 or TRBD2 (6 bases each). The CDR3 spans 13 residues. CDR1 is SQVTM and CDR2 is ANQGSEA in the germline V gene. The V gene lost 7 bases and the J gene lost 5 bases, with 17 bases spanning the gap. In DNA form, the CDR3 reads TGCAGCGCTCCGACACAGGGAGGCGAGACCCAGTACTTC. Translating gives CSAPTQGGETQYF.

The chain uses TRBV6-6 and TRBJ2-2, with a possible D match to TRBD2 (5 bases). Germline CDR1 reads MNHNY; CDR2 reads SVGAGI (reference sequence). V lost 6 bases, J lost 5 bases, and 7 bases lay in between. The CDR3 sequence is 12 residues long. The CDR3 reads CASSPGTGELFF. CDR3 nucleotide sequence: TGTGCCAGCAGCCCGGGGACCGGGGAGCTGTTTTTT.

The rearrangement joins TRBV2 to TRBJ2-5, with D possibly matching TRBD2 (6 bases). Deletions cut 6 bases from V and 7 bases from J, with 18 bases between. There are 14 residues in the CDR3. Germline values: CDR1 SNHLY, CDR2 FYNNEI. CDR3 amino acids: CASSQRPWGGTQYF. CDR3 bases: TGTGCCAGCAGCCAACGACCCTGGGGAGGGACCCAGTACTTC.

This chain's CDR3 is CASSYTGGTEAFF. The CDR3 DNA reads TGTGCCAGCAGTTACACAGGGGGGACTGAAGCTTTCTTT. The chain links TRBV6-5 to TRBJ1-1; TRBD1 aligns across 8 bases. The trim removed 2 bases at V and 5 bases at J, leaving 1 base unmatched. The CDR3 contains 13 residues. Germline V gene data show CDR1 as MNHEY and CDR2 as SVGAGI.

In regard to this clone: The same CDR3 is also encoded by other DNA sequences in this sample. The chain links TRBV7-2 to TRBJ1-1, with D maybe TRBD1 (5 bases). The V gene lost 4 bases and the J gene lost 0 bases, with 6 bases spanning the gap. CDR3 size: 13 residues. Germline lookup yields CDR1 SGHTA and CDR2 FQGNSA. DNA of the CDR3: TGTGCCAGCAGCTCGACAGTGAACACTGAAGCTTTCTTT. Residues: CASSSTVNTEAFF.

The chain has TRBV11-2 and TRBJ2-1, with D possibly being TRBD2 (6 bases). The germline V and J ends were trimmed by 5 bases and 7 bases, with 15 bases remaining between them. This CDR3 has 14 residues. The germline V gene encodes CDR1 SGHAT and CDR2 FQNNGV. In DNA, the CDR3 is TGTGCCAGCAGCCGTACGCGCCGGGGGAATGAGCAGTTCTTC. It encodes CASSRTRRGNEQFF.

The gene calls are TRBV7-8 and TRBJ2-7; 8 positions match TRBD1. The CDR3 totals 15 residues. Unmatched junction bases numbered 6, after V lost 2 bases and J lost 3 bases. CDR1 SGHVS and CDR2 FQNEAQ come from the germline V gene. CDR3 sequence (DNA): TGTGCCAGCAGCTTAAATCCGGGACAGGTCTACGAGCAGTACTTC. Its translation: CASSLNPGQVYEQYF.

The CDR3 loop is CASSSLTRGYYGYTF. The CDR3, as DNA: TGTGCCAGCAGCTCCCTGACGAGGGGCTACTATGGCTACACCTTC. The chain recombines TRBV5-8 with TRBJ1-2; D possibly corresponds to TRBD1 (5 bases). V gave up 3 bases and J gave up 3 bases, with 15 bases separating them. This CDR3 has 15 residues. Germline CDR1 SGHTS, CDR2 YDEGEE.

V usage is TRBV10-2 and J usage is TRBJ1-1; D may be TRBD1 (5 bases). The CDR3 runs to 15 residues. CDR1 is WSHSY and CDR2 is SAAADI in the germline V gene. Trimming pared 2 bases from V and 2 bases from J, leaving 12 bases between. The CDR3 coding sequence is TGCGCCAGCAGTGAGCGGGGGGACGGCAACACTGAAGCTTTCTTT. This codes for CASSERGDGNTEAFF.

This chain uses TRBV5-1 with TRBJ1-3; D is ambiguous. V was trimmed by 0 bases and J by 7 bases, leaving 11 bases between them. The CDR3 has 14 amino acids. Germline-derived CDR1 and CDR2 are SGHRS and YFSETQ. DNA for the CDR3: TGCGCCAGCAGCTTGGTAGGCAGCGCCAACACCATATATTTT. Residues: CASSLVGSANTIYF.

The chain employs TRBV6-5 and TRBJ1-5; no definite D call. CDR1 and CDR2 (germline): MNHEY, SVGAGI. The CDR3 length is 14 residues. The V and J ends lost 5 bases and 0 bases respectively, with 8 bases between them. This CDR3 reads CASSRRRSNQPQHF. Here the CDR3 DNA reads TGTGCCAGCAGTCGCCGGCGTAGCAATCAGCCCCAGCATTTT.

This clone was counted once. V gene TRBV5-1 combines with J gene TRBJ2-7; TRBD2 might be the D (6 bases). Per germline, CDR1 SGHRS and CDR2 YFSETQ. This CDR3 spans 15 amino acids. Trimming removed 1 base from V and 2 bases from J, with 13 bases in between. The chain's CDR3 is CASSLTGTLTYEQYF. CDR3 sequence (DNA): TGCGCCAGCAGCTTGACCGGGACTCTGACCTACGAGCAGTACTTC. Full variable domain (rest looked up from reference TRBV5-1 and TRBJ2-7): KAGVTQTPRYLIKTRGQQVTLSCSPISGHRSVSWYQQTPGQGLQFLFEYFSETQRNKGNFPGRFSGRQFSNSRSEMNVSTLELGDSALYLCASSLTGTLTYEQYFGPGTRLTVT.

This chain links TRBV7-2 with TRBJ1-3; TRBD1 agrees at 8 bases. Trimming removed 6 bases from V and 7 bases from J; junction bases left unmatched: 8. Looked up from germline, CDR1 is SGHTA and CDR2 is FQGNSA. There are 14 residues in the CDR3. The CDR3 sequence is CASRLTTGVNTIYF. CDR3 in DNA: TGTGCCAGCAGGTTAACGACAGGGGTCAACACCATATATTTT.

The chain recombines TRBV6-5 with TRBJ1-1, with unresolved D. In germline, CDR1 is MNHEY, CDR2 SVGAGI. With 6 bases removed from V and 3 bases from J, the gap between germline ends came to 11 bases. This CDR3 is 13 amino acids long. CDR3 sequence (DNA): TGTGCCAGCAGGAAAGACAAGTACACTGAAGCTTTCTTT. Translation: CASRKDKYTEAFF.

This chain connects TRBV28 to TRBJ2-1, with a possible D match to TRBD2 (7 bases). The CDR3 is 14 residues long. In germline, CDR1 is MDHEN, CDR2 SYDVKM. The germline V and J ends were trimmed by 3 bases and 4 bases, with 10 bases remaining between them. In nucleotides, the CDR3 is TGTGCCAGCAGTTTCCGGGGGGCGTACAATGAGCAGTTCTTC. This translates into CASSFRGAYNEQFF.

The J gene is TRBJ1-2, the V gene TRBV27, with D perhaps TRBD1 (5 bases). Trimming removed 8 bases from V and 3 bases from J, with 13 bases in between. This CDR3 has 13 amino acids. The V gene's germline CDR1 is MNHEY and CDR2 SMNVEV (reference sequence). This chain's CDR3 is CASGRQRDYGYTF. For the CDR3, the DNA is TGTGCCAGCGGCCGACAGCGAGACTATGGCTACACCTTC.

The chain links TRBV4-1 to TRBJ2-7, with TRBD1 matching over 9 bases. The CDR3 contains 16 residues. In germline, CDR1 is MGHRA, CDR2 YSYEKL. The ends lost 6 bases at V and 2 bases at J; junction bases unmatched: 11. CDR3 coding DNA: TGCGCCAGCAGGCCCACCGGGACAGGGAGCACCTACGAGCAGTACTTC. Its translation is CASRPTGTGSTYEQYF.

The V call is TRBV10-1, the J call TRBJ2-3, with D possibly being TRBD2 (6 bases). The V gene's germline CDR1 is WNHNN and CDR2 SYGVQD (reference sequence). V gave up 3 bases and J gave up 4 bases, with 8 bases separating them. This CDR3 is 13 amino acids long. In DNA form, the CDR3 reads TGCGCCAGCAGTGAACAGCGGGCAGATACGCAGTATTTT. Translation gives CASSEQRADTQYF.

The gene calls are TRBV19 and TRBJ1-1, with D possibly matching TRBD1 (5 bases). Trimming stripped 9 bases from V and 4 bases from J, with 21 bases between. Looked up from germline, CDR1 is LNHDA and CDR2 is SQIVND (reference sequence). The CDR3 covers 15 residues. In nucleotides, the CDR3 is TGTGCCAGCCTGGAGGTCCGGGGCGCGGGCACTGAAGCTTTCTTT. Amino acids: CASLEVRGAGTEAFF. Full variable domain (remainder filled in from reference TRBV19 and TRBJ1-1): DGGITQSPKYLFRKEGQNVTLSCEQNLNHDAMYWYRQDPGQGLRLIYYSQIVNDFQKGDIAEGYSVSREKKESFPLTVTSAQKNPTAFYLCASLEVRGAGTEAFFGQGTRLTVV.

The rearrangement links TRBV5-1 to TRBJ1-2; no reliable D call. CDR1 is SGHRS, CDR2 YFSETQ, per germline. This CDR3 comprises 13 residues. V lost 0 bases, J lost 6 bases, and 9 bases lay in between. The CDR3 DNA reads TGCGCCAGCAGCTTGGACCGATATGATGGCTACACCTTC. This encodes CASSLDRYDGYTF. Full variable domain (remainder filled in from reference TRBV5-1 and TRBJ1-2): KAGVTQTPRYLIKTRGQQVTLSCSPISGHRSVSWYQQTPGQGLQFLFEYFSETQRNKGNFPGRFSGRQFSNSRSEMNVSTLELGDSALYLCASSLDRYDGYTFGSGTRLTVV.

The gene calls are TRBV4-1 and TRBJ1-2; TRBD1 aligns across 7 bases. There are 13 residues in the CDR3. Germline CDR1 is MGHRA and CDR2 is YSYEKL. V was pared by 3 bases and J by 7 bases, with 5 bases of the junction left unmatched. The CDR3: CASSQVTGVGYTF. The CDR3 bases are TGCGCCAGCAGCCAGGTCACAGGGGTTGGCTACACCTTC.